This T cell receptor (beta chain) was captured in a study of blood T cell repertoires in COVID-19. Overall study context: The samples span acute and convalescent COVID-19 from the United States, Italy and Spain.

Sequencing was performed with immunoSEQ multiplex PCR; in TCRdb, only in-frame clones are kept and a portion is missing. The repertoire holds a few hundred thousand clones, with 75% to 90% as singletons. V lost 2 bases to trimming and J lost 1 base; unmatched junction nucleotides: 10. CDR3 length: 17 amino acids. The germline V gene encodes CDR1 LGHDT and CDR2 YNNKEL (reference sequence). The specimen sequenced was peripheral blood. The clonotype comes from a man in his thirties or forties with acute or convalescent COVID-19. J is TRBJ1-1 and V is TRBV3-1 (or the pseudogene TRBV3-2); 7 bases line up with TRBD1. As DNA, the CDR3 is TGTGCCAGCAGCCAACTTCCATTAGGGGGCCCGAACACTGAAGCTTTCTTT. Translated: CASSQLPLGGPNTEAFF.